These 30 T cell receptor beta chains originate from one sample sequenced in a study of cytomegalovirus exposure and HLA in healthy donors (TCRdb year 2017). The method was the immunoSEQ multiplex PCR assay. The multiplex PCR relied on a mix of 60 forward primers for TCR Vbeta segments and 13 reverse primers for TCR Jbeta segments. The table comes from immuneACCESS by way of TCRdb, which keeps in-frame sequences with V and J called. Part of the clones is missing from these tables; in studies checked, under half for an unresolved V gene and the rest for unknown reasons. The sample table gives around 150,000 clones. Together, the top ten hold less than 3% of the sample. Sequencing input: PBMCs. The receptors originated from a middle-aged man in good health and CMV-seronegative.

The rearrangement uses TRBV28 and TRBJ1-5, with 10 bases lining up with TRBD1. Germline CDR1 MDHEN, CDR2 SYDVKM. There are 19 residues in the CDR3. V trimming: 7 bases; J trimming: 7 bases; junction bases outside the gene matches: 22. In nucleotides, the CDR3 is TGTGCCAGCAATGGTTGGCCCCGACAGGGGGCGAAGGTTAAACAGCCCCAGCATTTT. Translation: CASNGWPRQGAKVKQPQHF.

This chain joins TRBV2 and TRBJ2-1; 13 nucleotides match TRBD2. With V trimmed by 4 bases and J by 9 bases, 6 bases remained unmatched. The CDR3 is made up of 15 amino acids. Looked up from germline, CDR1 is SNHLY and CDR2 is FYNNEI. The CDR3: CASSVTSGGEGEQFF. The CDR3 DNA sequence: TGTGCCAGCAGTGTAACTAGCGGGGGGGAGGGTGAGCAGTTCTTC.

This chain joins TRBV5-4 and TRBJ2-5, with 12 bases lining up with TRBD2. CDR1 is SGHNT and CDR2 is YYREEE in the germline V gene (reference sequence). The CDR3 has 15 amino acids. V was pared by 1 base and J by 3 bases, with 1 base of the junction left unmatched. The CDR3 DNA reads as TGTGCCAGCAGCTTGACTAGCGGGGGGAAAGAGACCCAGTACTTC. Its translation is CASSLTSGGKETQYF.

The rearrangement joins TRBV15 to TRBJ2-7, with D uncertain. Germline CDR1 and CDR2: LNHNV and YYDKDF (reference sequence). V lost 6 bases and J 0 bases, leaving 15 bases between the germline ends. This CDR3 is 15 amino acids long. CDR3 in amino acids: CATRAKSGGSYEQYF. The CDR3 DNA follows: TGTGCCACCAGGGCGAAGTCCGGCGGCTCCTACGAGCAGTACTTC.

The genes are TRBV5-1 and TRBJ1-1; TRBD1 is a possible D gene (6 bases). This CDR3 region has 15 residues. Germline CDR1 reads SGHRS; CDR2 reads YFSETQ. V lost 3 bases to trimming and J lost 4 bases, with 16 bases between them. The chain's CDR3 is CASSSSQGDGTEAFF. The CDR3 coding sequence is TGCGCCAGCAGCTCTTCACAGGGCGACGGCACTGAAGCTTTCTTT.

CDR3 loop: CASSVLPSGGATDTQYF. DNA for the CDR3: TGCGCCAGCAGCGTATTGCCTAGCGGGGGGGCCACAGATACGCAGTATTTT. The chain couples TRBV5-1 to TRBJ2-3; 12 positions match TRBD2. This CDR3 contains 17 residues. Looked up from germline, CDR1 is SGHRS and CDR2 is YFSETQ. J lost 2 bases, V lost 4 bases, and 8 bases had no gene match.

The V call is TRBV2, the J call TRBJ2-3; perhaps TRBD2 as D (6 bases). Germline loops: CDR1 SNHLY, CDR2 FYNNEI. This CDR3 region has 13 residues. V lost 5 bases and J 6 bases, leaving 12 bases between the germline ends. The CDR3 loop is CASSPRAGDTQYF. The CDR3 DNA reads TGTGCCAGCAGTCCCAGGGCGGGGGATACGCAGTATTTT.

J is TRBJ2-7 and V is TRBV27; TRBD2 matches 7 bases. The CDR3 consists of 14 residues. Losses at the gene ends were 2 bases for V and 0 bases for J; bases not matched to a gene: 1. Looked up from germline, CDR1 is MNHEY and CDR2 is SMNVEV (reference sequence). The CDR3 coding sequence is TGTGCCAGCAGTTTAGGGGGGGTCTCCTACGAGCAGTACTTC. This encodes CASSLGGVSYEQYF.

This rearrangement joins TRBV9 to TRBJ1-6; 8 bases fit TRBD1. Trimming removed 0 bases from V and 7 bases from J; junction bases left unmatched: 9. The CDR3 runs 17 residues. Per germline, CDR1 SGDLS and CDR2 YYNGEE. In DNA form, the CDR3 reads TGTGCCAGCAGCGTAGGAAGAGCAGGACAGGGCAATTCACCCCTCCACTTT. Protein product: CASSVGRAGQGNSPLHF.

The chain recombines TRBV28 with TRBJ2-2; possible D gene TRBD2, 6 bases. The CDR3 runs to 15 residues. Germline assignment: CDR1 MDHEN and CDR2 SYDVKM. V lost 5 bases, J lost 2 bases, and 12 bases lay in between. This CDR3 reads CASSPGLANTGELFF. CDR3 in DNA: TGTGCCAGCAGTCCGGGACTGGCCAACACCGGGGAGCTGTTTTTT.

The J gene is TRBJ2-7, the V gene TRBV6-5; the match to TRBD1 covers 8 bases. This CDR3 spans 13 amino acids. The ends lost 2 bases at V and 3 bases at J; junction bases unmatched: 0. CDR1 is MNHEY and CDR2 is SVGAGI in the germline V gene. For the CDR3, the DNA is TGTGCCAGCAGTTACGGGACAGGCTACGAGCAGTACTTC. Translated, it gives CASSYGTGYEQYF.

The V call is TRBV9, the J call TRBJ2-2, with 8 nucleotides matching TRBD2. Germline V lookup: CDR1 SGDLS, CDR2 YYNGEE. CDR3 length: 19 residues. J was trimmed by 0 bases and V by 4 bases; bases with no gene match: 14. For the CDR3, the DNA is TGTGCCAGCAGCCCCCGTCATGGTAGCGGGGTAACGAACACCGGGGAGCTGTTTTTT. It encodes CASSPRHGSGVTNTGELFF.

This chain connects TRBV6-5 to TRBJ2-7; tentatively, D is TRBD2 (6 bases). Germline loops: CDR1 MNHEY, CDR2 SVGAGI. The ends were cut back, 6 bases at V and 0 bases at J, with 12 bases in the middle. CDR3 length equals 14 residues. The CDR3 nucleotides read TGTGCCAGCAGGAGAGGCGGGACCTCCTACGAGCAGTACTTC. Protein product: CASRRGGTSYEQYF.

This chain connects TRBV27 to TRBJ2-7; 7 bases match TRBD1. CDR3 length: 15 residues. J lost 3 bases, V lost 4 bases, and 9 bases had no gene match. CDR1 is MNHEY, CDR2 SMNVEV, per germline (reference sequence). CDR3 protein: CASSYRRDSLYEQYF. The CDR3 nucleotides read TGTGCCAGCAGTTACAGACGGGACAGTCTCTACGAGCAGTACTTC.

The chain uses TRBV9 and TRBJ2-2; 10 bases map to TRBD1. The ends lost 3 bases at V and 4 bases at J; junction bases unmatched: 9. Germline assignment: CDR1 SGDLS and CDR2 YYNGEE. There are 17 residues in the CDR3. This CDR3 reads CASSGYTGTGATGELFF. In nucleotides, the CDR3 is TGTGCCAGCAGCGGATACACCGGGACAGGGGCCACCGGGGAGCTGTTTTTT.

The gene calls are TRBV4-3 and TRBJ2-5; D perhaps matches TRBD2 (5 bases). Trimming stripped 3 bases from V and 2 bases from J, with 13 bases between. The CDR3 covers 15 residues. Germline-derived CDR1 and CDR2 are LGHNA and YSLEER. Here the CDR3 DNA reads TGCGCCAGCAGCCAGCGGGCAGACGGGCAAGAGACCCAGTACTTC. Residues: CASSQRADGQETQYF.

This chain connects TRBV27 to TRBJ1-4, with D unclear. Trimming stripped 3 bases from V and 1 base from J, with 12 bases between. This CDR3 comprises 16 residues. The germline CDR1 and CDR2 sequences are MNHEY and SMNVEV (reference sequence). As DNA, the CDR3 is TGTGCCAGCAGTTTCGGCCAGGTGATAACTAATGAAAAACTGTTTTTT. This codes for CASSFGQVITNEKLFF. The full variable domain, rest sourced from reference TRBV27 and TRBJ1-4, is EAQVTQNPRYLITVTGKKLTVTCSQNMNHEYMSWYRQDPGLGLRQIYYSMNVEVTDKGDVPEGYKVSRKEKRNFPLILESPSPNQTSLYFCASSFGQVITNEKLFFGSGTQLSVL.

The chain couples TRBV2 to TRBJ1-3; D not certain. Germline values: CDR1 SNHLY, CDR2 FYNNEI. V shed 4 bases and J shed 0 bases, with 10 bases lying between them. There are 15 residues in the CDR3. The CDR3 region is CASSAQLLSGNTIYF. CDR3 nucleotides: TGTGCCAGCAGTGCACAGCTCCTCTCTGGAAACACCATATATTTT.

This chain uses TRBV18 with TRBJ1-2; TRBD1 aligns across 9 bases. After removal of 4 bases from V and 3 bases from J, the junction contained 9 bases not matched to a gene. Germline-derived CDR1 and CDR2 are KGHSH and LQKENI. The CDR3 has 16 residues. CDR3 nucleotide sequence: TGTGCCAGCTCACTCTCCTACAGGGGGCTGGACTATGGCTACACCTTC. Protein: CASSLSYRGLDYGYTF.

The chain couples TRBV19 to TRBJ2-3; a possible D gene is TRBD2 (7 bases). The CDR3 extends over 16 amino acids. Germline V gene sequence: CDR1 LNHDA, CDR2 SQIVND (reference sequence). V shed 5 bases and J shed 4 bases, with 19 bases lying between them. This CDR3 reads CASSEGGGSGADTQYF. CDR3 bases: TGTGCCAGTAGTGAGGGGGGGGGCTCTGGCGCAGATACGCAGTATTTT.

This chain links TRBV20-1 with TRBJ1-2; 7 bases are shared with TRBD1. The ends lost 6 bases at V and 8 bases at J; junction bases unmatched: 6. This CDR3 contains 11 residues. Germline CDR1 DFQATT, CDR2 SNEGSKA (reference sequence). The CDR3 region is CSASYRGGYTF. For the CDR3, the DNA is TGCAGTGCCAGCTACAGGGGAGGCTACACCTTC.

The chain combines TRBV19 with TRBJ1-1; the D is unclear. The CDR3 spans 11 residues. The germline V gene has CDR1 LNHDA and CDR2 SQIVND (reference sequence). With 3 bases removed from V and 11 bases from J, the gap between germline ends came to 10 bases. For the CDR3, the DNA is TGTGCCAGTAGTATCGGGGAGAAGGCTTTCTTT. The encoded protein is CASSIGEKAFF.

The chain combines TRBV6-5 with TRBJ1-5; no definite D call. Germline CDR1 is MNHEY and CDR2 is SVGAGI. The ends were cut back, 10 bases at V and 4 bases at J, with 14 bases in the middle. There are 13 residues in the CDR3. CDR3 nucleotides: TGTGCCACCCAGATCGGGAGTAATCAGCCCCAGCATTTT. This translates into CATQIGSNQPQHF.

The rearrangement joins TRBV6-5 to TRBJ2-7; 10 nucleotides match TRBD1. The CDR3 loop spans 14 amino acids. Germline loops: CDR1 MNHEY, CDR2 SVGAGI. V was clipped by 4 bases and J by 7 bases; unmatched bases: 7. In DNA form, the CDR3 reads TGTGCCAGCAGTTCCGGGACAGGGGCCTCGGAGCAGTACTTC. Amino acid sequence: CASSSGTGASEQYF.

In nucleotides, the CDR3 is TGTGCCAGCAGCCCGAGGACAGGGAGGGACACTGAAGCTTTCTTT. Protein product: CASSPRTGRDTEAFF. The V call is TRBV5-5, the J call TRBJ1-1, with 8 bases that match TRBD1. Germline CDR1 SGHKS, CDR2 YYEKEE (reference sequence). This CDR3 comprises 15 residues. With 4 bases clipped from V and 3 bases from J, the junction kept 8 bases outside the gene matches.

The rearrangement uses TRBV5-4 and TRBJ1-6; D call uncertain. The CDR3 has 14 amino acids. V lost 1 base to trimming and J lost 6 bases, with 8 bases between them. Germline V gene sequence: CDR1 SGHNT, CDR2 YYREEE (reference sequence). CDR3 sequence: CASSLQTVNSPLHF. DNA of the CDR3: TGTGCCAGCAGCTTGCAAACAGTTAATTCACCCCTCCACTTT.

The rearrangement links TRBV27 to TRBJ1-5; TRBD1 agrees at 7 bases. CDR1 is MNHEY and CDR2 is SMNVEV in the germline V gene (reference sequence). The CDR3 totals 15 residues. V was clipped by 5 bases and J by 2 bases; unmatched bases: 6. The CDR3 coding sequence is TGTGCCAGCAGTCTTTCACAGGGGCGCAATCAGCCCCAGCATTTT. It codes for CASSLSQGRNQPQHF.

The chain employs TRBV5-1 and TRBJ1-6, with 7 bases fitting TRBD1. CDR1 is SGHRS and CDR2 is YFSETQ in the germline V gene. Trimming at V came to 0 bases and at J to 4 bases, leaving 4 bases not matched to a gene. The CDR3 consists of 16 residues. The CDR3 bases are TGCGCCAGCAGCTTGGAGGGACAGAAGTATAATTCACCCCTCCACTTT. It encodes CASSLEGQKYNSPLHF.

The rearrangement uses TRBV21-1 and TRBJ1-1; the listed D gene, TRBD1, was not tested against the DNA. TRBV21-1 is a listed pseudogene. The CDR3 extends over 17 amino acids. The CDR3 here is CASSLPGIDREDTEAFF. The CDR3 nucleotides are TGTGCCAGCAGCCTCCCAGGGATTGACAGGGAGGACACTGAAGCTTTCTTT.

This chain uses TRBV7-3 with TRBJ2-1; possibly TRBD1 for D (6 bases). The V end lost 2 bases, the J end lost 0 bases, and 14 bases lay between the germline ends. This CDR3 is 17 amino acids long. The germline V gene encodes CDR1 SGHTA and CDR2 FQGTGA. CDR3 sequence (DNA): TGTGCCAGCAGCTTATACCCCCCGACAGGCTCCTACAATGAGCAGTTCTTC. Protein: CASSLYPPTGSYNEQFF.